This T cell receptor beta chain was captured by sequencing in a study of blood T cell repertoires in COVID-19. The overall study: Specimens from acute and convalescent COVID-19 originated in the United States, Italy and Spain.

The data were produced by immunoSEQ multiplex PCR, yet TCRdb's version contains in-frame clones alone and is incomplete. The sample includes some 350,000 clones, around four fifths of them seen just once. CDR3 length: 15 amino acids. Trimming took 1 base from V and 9 from J; bases not matched to a gene: 10. The germline V gene has CDR1 SGDLS and CDR2 YYNGEE. The chain links TRBV9 to TRBJ2-1; 7 bases are shared with TRBD1. This TCR derives from a man aged 25 to 40 with active or convalescent COVID-19. The specimen was peripheral blood. The CDR3 is CASSVHRGPTSEQFF. The DNA for the CDR3 is TGTGCCAGCAGCGTACACAGGGGACCTACAAGTGAGCAGTTCTTC. Variable domain in full (rest from reference TRBV9 and TRBJ2-1): DSGVTQTPKHLITATGQRVTLRCSPRSGDLSVYWYQQSLDQGLQFLIQYYNGEERAKGNILERFSAQQFPDLHSELNLSSLELGDSALYFCASSVHRGPTSEQFFGPGTRLTVL.